This T cell receptor beta chain was captured in a study of T cell changes during pregnancy in multiple sclerosis. Sequencing used immunoSEQ multiplex PCR; TCRdb keeps in-frame clones, though not all of them. The sample has more than 95,000 clones; roughly nine tenths are singletons. Germline assignment: CDR1 SGHVS and CDR2 FQNEAQ. With V trimmed by 5 bases and J by 3 bases, 8 bases remained unmatched. The CDR3 length is 15 residues. The TCR comes from a female donor with multiple sclerosis, enrolled in a pregnancy study. Sequencing was performed on peripheral blood, taken after pregnancy. J is TRBJ1-1 and V is TRBV7-8; 8 nucleotides match TRBD1. The CDR3 here is CASSLTGARYTEAFF. The CDR3 DNA sequence: TGTGCCAGCAGCCTGACAGGGGCGCGGTACACTGAAGCTTTCTTT.